A selection of T cell receptor beta chains follows, all from one sample in a study of radiotherapy plus CTLA-4 blockade in lung cancer. Profiling relied on immunoSEQ multiplex PCR, and the TCRdb table lists in-frame clones only, not all of them. The sample lists roughly 88,000 clones; roughly 80% were seen once. The sample here was peripheral blood, taken from a patient treated with radiotherapy plus ipilimumab. All receptors come from a human donor with non-small cell lung cancer who had stable disease on radiotherapy plus ipilimumab. The CDR3 runs from the conserved cysteine through the conserved F or W. D genes are given only for firm matches. For some rows the clone size is stated as once, few or many, or as a class when expanded; others skip it.

abundance: once; v_gene: TRBV29-1; j_gene: TRBJ2-1; d_gene: .; CDR3nt: TGCAGCGTTGAAGGACTCGGCTCCTACAATGAGCAGTTCTTC; CDR3aa: CSVEGLGSYNEQFF
abundance: .; v_gene: TRBV5-5; j_gene: TRBJ2-3; d_gene: .; CDR3nt: TGTGCCAGCAGCCTCTCGGGAAGGGGACCGTCAGATACGCAGTATTTT; CDR3aa: CASSLSGRGPSDTQYF
abundance: .; v_gene: TRBV2; j_gene: TRBJ2-7; d_gene: .; CDR3nt: TGTGCCAGCAGTGAATTCGGCAGCTACGAGCAGTACTTC; CDR3aa: CASSEFGSYEQYF
abundance: .; v_gene: TRBV28; j_gene: TRBJ2-7; d_gene: .; CDR3nt: TGTGCCAGCAGCCCAATGGGGGTTTCATCCGAGCAGTACTTC; CDR3aa: CASSPMGVSSEQYF
abundance: .; v_gene: TRBV13; j_gene: TRBJ1-2; d_gene: .; CDR3nt: TGTGCCAGCAGCTCTCACAGGCTAAACTATGGCTACACCTTC; CDR3aa: CASSSHRLNYGYTF
abundance: .; v_gene: TRBV9; j_gene: TRBJ1-5; d_gene: .; CDR3nt: TGTGCCAGCAGCGTAAGCGGACAGAGCAATCAGCCCCAGCATTTT; CDR3aa: CASSVSGQSNQPQHF
abundance: .; v_gene: TRBV2; j_gene: TRBJ2-1; d_gene: TRBD1; CDR3nt: TGTGCCAGCAGAGCAGGGGGCGCAAAGTTCTTC; CDR3aa: CASRAGGAKFF
abundance: .; v_gene: TRBV11-1; j_gene: TRBJ2-7; d_gene: .; CDR3nt: TGTGCCAGCAGCCTACAGGAAATCTCCTACGAGCAGTACTTC; CDR3aa: CASSLQEISYEQYF
abundance: .; v_gene: TRBV28; j_gene: TRBJ2-7; d_gene: .; CDR3nt: TGTGCCAGCAGTTTCGGTTCCTACGAGCAGTACTTC; CDR3aa: CASSFGSYEQYF
abundance: once; v_gene: TRBV2; j_gene: TRBJ2-7; d_gene: .; CDR3nt: TGTGCCAGCCGTGGGGAGCGGGCGGTCTACGAGCAGTACTTC; CDR3aa: CASRGERAVYEQYF
abundance: few; v_gene: TRBV18; j_gene: TRBJ1-2; d_gene: .; CDR3nt: TGTGCCAGCTCACCAGGAGAGGGCTACACCTTC; CDR3aa: CASSPGEGYTF
abundance: .; v_gene: TRBV6-5; j_gene: TRBJ2-2; d_gene: TRBD2; CDR3nt: TGTGCCATGGGGGGGTTTACCGCGAACACCGGGGAGCTGTTTTTT; CDR3aa: CAMGGFTANTGELFF
abundance: .; v_gene: TRBV9; j_gene: TRBJ1-6; d_gene: .; CDR3nt: TGTGCCAGCAGCGCCGGGACAATCGACAATTCACCCCTCCACTTT; CDR3aa: CASSAGTIDNSPLHF
abundance: .; v_gene: TRBV7-9; j_gene: TRBJ2-1; d_gene: TRBD2; CDR3nt: TGTGCCACTCGGGGGGCCTACAATGAGCAGTTCTTC; CDR3aa: CATRGAYNEQFF
abundance: .; v_gene: TRBV12-5; j_gene: TRBJ2-3; d_gene: .; CDR3nt: TGTGCTAGTGGTCCGGGGACGGCAGATACGCAGTATTTT; CDR3aa: CASGPGTADTQYF
abundance: few; v_gene: TRBV5-1; j_gene: TRBJ1-6; d_gene: .; CDR3nt: TGCGCCAGCAGCTTTCAGGGAGATAATTCACCCCTCCACTTT; CDR3aa: CASSFQGDNSPLHF
abundance: .; v_gene: TRBV19; j_gene: TRBJ1-2; d_gene: .; CDR3nt: TGTGCCAGTAGTATAGGGTACCGAGGGGACGGCTACACCTTC; CDR3aa: CASSIGYRGDGYTF
abundance: few; v_gene: TRBV4-1; j_gene: TRBJ1-6; d_gene: .; CDR3nt: TGCGCCAGCAGCCAAGATCCCCATTCACCCCTCCACTTT; CDR3aa: CASSQDPHSPLHF
abundance: .; v_gene: TRBV7-9; j_gene: TRBJ2-5; d_gene: TRBD1; CDR3nt: TGTGCCAGCAGCTTAGTGGACAGGGCGGAGACCCAGTACTTC; CDR3aa: CASSLVDRAETQYF
abundance: .; v_gene: TRBV6-5; j_gene: TRBJ1-1; d_gene: TRBD1; CDR3nt: TGTGCCAGCAGTTACGTTCGGACAGGGACCACTGAAGCTTTCTTT; CDR3aa: CASSYVRTGTTEAFF
abundance: .; v_gene: TRBV7-9; j_gene: TRBJ1-4; d_gene: .; CDR3nt: TGTGCCAGCAGCCCTAGTGCAACTAATGAAAAACTGTTTTTT; CDR3aa: CASSPSATNEKLFF
abundance: .; v_gene: TRBV28; j_gene: TRBJ2-1; d_gene: .; CDR3nt: TGTGCCAGCAGTTTTCGAGCCGCGAATGAGCAGTTCTTC; CDR3aa: CASSFRAANEQFF
abundance: .; v_gene: TRBV4-2; j_gene: TRBJ1-2; d_gene: .; CDR3nt: TGTGCCAGCAGCCAAGACTCCCTCACTTCCCCCTCGGGGTATGGCTACACCTTC; CDR3aa: CASSQDSLTSPSGYGYTF
abundance: .; v_gene: TRBV6-1; j_gene: TRBJ1-1; d_gene: .; CDR3nt: TGTGCCAGCAGTGAACGCAGAGGAGTGGCGACTGAAGCTTTCTTT; CDR3aa: CASSERRGVATEAFF
abundance: .; v_gene: TRBV5-1; j_gene: TRBJ2-5; d_gene: TRBD2; CDR3nt: TGCGCCAGCAGCAACGCCCCTCTTCTAGCGGGAGAGACCCAGTACTTC; CDR3aa: CASSNAPLLAGETQYF
abundance: .; v_gene: TRBV9; j_gene: TRBJ2-5; d_gene: .; CDR3nt: TGTGCCAGCAGCCGGGACTCGGGGACTCAAGAGACCCAGTACTTC; CDR3aa: CASSRDSGTQETQYF
abundance: .; v_gene: TRBV12-5; j_gene: TRBJ2-1; d_gene: .; CDR3nt: TGTGCTAGTGGTTTTGGAGGCTGGGATGAGCAGTTCTTC; CDR3aa: CASGFGGWDEQFF
abundance: .; v_gene: TRBV19; j_gene: TRBJ1-1; d_gene: TRBD1; CDR3nt: TGTGCCAGTAGCCCGACAGGGTGGACTGAAGCTTTCTTT; CDR3aa: CASSPTGWTEAFF
abundance: .; v_gene: TRBV9; j_gene: TRBJ1-4; d_gene: .; CDR3nt: TGTGCCAGCAGCCCCGAGGGCGCAACTAATGAAAAACTGTTTTTT; CDR3aa: CASSPEGATNEKLFF
abundance: .; v_gene: TRBV5-6; j_gene: TRBJ1-1; d_gene: .; CDR3nt: TGTGCCAGCAGCTCCGTTGACAGGATGAACACTGAAGCTTTCTTT; CDR3aa: CASSSVDRMNTEAFF
abundance: .; v_gene: TRBV7-2; j_gene: TRBJ1-6; d_gene: TRBD1; CDR3nt: TGTGCCAGCAGCTTACGGGACAGTAATTCACCCCTCCACTTT; CDR3aa: CASSLRDSNSPLHF